This TCR beta chain emerged from a study of CD8 T cells in Susac syndrome. The study's findings and limits: The study conceded that its TCR sequencing and HLA analysis involved relatively few individuals.

The germline CDR1 and CDR2 sequences are SNHLY and FYNNEI. Trimming shortened V by 11 bases and J by 1 base, and 8 bases separated the two germline ends. The CDR3 covers 12 residues. Of note for this clonotype: As yet, its antigen is unknown.

The multiple sclerosis control group consisted of treatment-naive patients whose relapsing-remitting disease, which was either stable or active, fulfilled revised McDonald criteria. TEMRA cells were FACS-enriched, with CD8+ and CD4+ T cells isolated negatively. Reverse transcription of about 0.45 to 1 ug RNA was performed with random hexamers. An immunoSEQ multiplex PCR generated amplified TCR beta CDR3 products spanning 54 Vbeta and 13 Jbeta. TCRdb reprocessed the immunoSEQ multiplex PCR reads via MiXCR and lists one record per CDR3 protein. Among 150,000 to 200,000 distinct CDR3 sequences, roughly 95% were seen once, and the ten largest hold about 0.095%.

The TCR sequence derives from a human donor with multiple sclerosis. Sequenced sample: CD4+ T cells from PBMCs. The V gene is TRBV2, the J gene TRBJ2-2; the D call may be TRBD1 or TRBD2 (5 bases each). DNA for the CDR3: TGTGCCGGGGGTTTGAACACCGGGGAGCTGTTTTTT. Translating it yields CAGGLNTGELFF.